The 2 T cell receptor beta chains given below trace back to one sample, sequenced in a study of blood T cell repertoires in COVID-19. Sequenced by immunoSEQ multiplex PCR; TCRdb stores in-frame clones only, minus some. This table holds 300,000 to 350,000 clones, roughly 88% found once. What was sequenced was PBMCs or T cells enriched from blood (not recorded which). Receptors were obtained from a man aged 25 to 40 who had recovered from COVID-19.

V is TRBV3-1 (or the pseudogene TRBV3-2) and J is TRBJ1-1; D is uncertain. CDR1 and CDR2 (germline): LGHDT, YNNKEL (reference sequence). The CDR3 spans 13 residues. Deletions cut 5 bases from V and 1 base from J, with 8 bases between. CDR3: CASSSTRNTEAFF. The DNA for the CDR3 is TGTGCCAGCAGCTCCACTCGGAACACTGAAGCTTTCTTT.

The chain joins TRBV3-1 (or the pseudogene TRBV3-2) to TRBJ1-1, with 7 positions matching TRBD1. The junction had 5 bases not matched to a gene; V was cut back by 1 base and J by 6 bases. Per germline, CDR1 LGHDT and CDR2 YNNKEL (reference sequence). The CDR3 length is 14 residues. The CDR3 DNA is TGTGCCAGCAGCCAAGGAGGGACAGAAGCTGAAGCTTTCTTT. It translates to CASSQGGTEAEAFF.